These 31 T cell receptor beta chains came from one sample sequenced in a study of blood T cell repertoires in COVID-19. Sequenced by immunoSEQ multiplex PCR; TCRdb stores in-frame clones only, minus some. There are about 150,000 clones in the sample; 75% to 80% occur only once, and approximately 14% lies in the top ten. Sequencing was performed on peripheral blood. These receptors originate from a woman aged 80 or over with acute or convalescent COVID-19.

The chain has TRBV24-1 and TRBJ2-7; TRBD2 aligns across 8 bases. This CDR3 region has 15 residues. CDR1 and CDR2 (germline): KGHDR, SFDVKD. Germline trimming cut 9 bases from V and 5 bases from J; bases unmatched to any gene: 14. The CDR3 nucleotides read TGTGCCACCCAGCGGGGGACGGGAGTAGGCCACGAGCAGTACTTC. This encodes CATQRGTGVGHEQYF.

A few counts support this clone. The gene calls are TRBV19 and TRBJ1-5; 11 bases match TRBD1. J gave up 5 bases and V 3 bases, and 3 bases lay outside the gene matches. The CDR3 is made up of 15 amino acids. The germline V gene has CDR1 LNHDA and CDR2 SQIVND (reference sequence). The DNA for the CDR3 is TGTGCCAGTAGTATGGGGACAGGGGGGGATCAGCCCCAGCATTTT. Its protein is CASSMGTGGDQPQHF.

The gene calls are TRBV11-2 and TRBJ2-5; 9 bases line up with TRBD1. Trimming at V came to 5 bases and at J to 5 bases, leaving 9 bases not matched to a gene. Germline V gives CDR1 SGHAT, CDR2 FQNNGV. The CDR3 runs to 15 residues. The CDR3 here is CASSPGTGRLETQYF. The CDR3 DNA sequence: TGTGCCAGCAGCCCGGGGACAGGGCGCCTGGAGACCCAGTACTTC.

The V and J genes are TRBV5-1 and TRBJ1-1; D gene ambiguous. The V and J ends lost 0 bases and 8 bases respectively, with 11 bases between them. The CDR3 totals 13 residues. The germline V gene encodes CDR1 SGHRS and CDR2 YFSETQ. The CDR3 DNA is TGCGCCAGCAGCTTGGTATCCGAGACAGAAGCTTTCTTT. Protein product: CASSLVSETEAFF.

The chain employs TRBV9 and TRBJ2-1, with 10 bases that match TRBD2. CDR3 length equals 15 residues. The germline gives CDR1 SGDLS, CDR2 YYNGEE. The V gene end was trimmed by 1 base and the J gene end by 2 bases; junction bases not matched to a gene: 0. This CDR3 reads CASSVLAGAYNEQFF. CDR3 coding DNA: TGTGCCAGCAGCGTACTAGCGGGAGCCTACAATGAGCAGTTCTTC. Full variable domain (missing parts from reference TRBV9 and TRBJ2-1): DSGVTQTPKHLITATGQRVTLRCSPRSGDLSVYWYQQSLDQGLQFLIQYYNGEERAKGNILERFSAQQFPDLHSELNLSSLELGDSALYFCASSVLAGAYNEQFFGPGTRLTVL.

The chain joins TRBV6-2 or TRBV6-3 to TRBJ2-3; D gene ambiguous. There are 15 residues in the CDR3. V gave up 2 bases and J gave up 2 bases, with 11 bases separating them. Germline V gene sequence: CDR1 MNHEY, CDR2 SVGEGT. This chain's CDR3 is CASSYEASSTDTQYF. CDR3 in DNA: TGTGCCAGCAGTTACGAAGCTTCCTCCACAGATACGCAGTATTTT.

The chain employs TRBV14 and TRBJ1-2; D is possibly TRBD1 (5 bases). The CDR3 covers 12 residues. Germline assignment: CDR1 SGHDN and CDR2 FVKESK. The V end was cut by 1 base, the J end by 7 bases, with 7 bases between. This chain's CDR3 is CASSQAGVGYTF. CDR3 in DNA: TGTGCCAGCAGCCAAGCGGGGGTTGGCTACACCTTC. The full variable domain, its missing parts supplied by reference TRBV14 and TRBJ1-2, is EAGVTQFPSHSVIEKGQTVTLRCDPISGHDNLYWYRRVMGKEIKFLLHFVKESKQDESGMPNNRFLAERTGGTYSTLKVQPAELEDSGVYFCASSQAGVGYTFGSGTRLTVV.

V and J are TRBV7-9 and TRBJ2-7; weak D call: TRBD2 (5 bases). CDR3 length: 14 amino acids. V was pared by 5 bases and J by 4 bases, with 15 bases between. Germline CDR1 reads SEHNR; CDR2 reads FQNEAQ (reference sequence). Here the CDR3 DNA reads TGTGCCAGCAGCCCCTCCGGGGTCAGGTACGAGCAGTACTTC. It translates to CASSPSGVRYEQYF.

V usage is TRBV19 and J usage is TRBJ1-4, with D maybe TRBD1 (5 bases). The CDR3 covers 15 residues. Looked up from germline, CDR1 is LNHDA and CDR2 is SQIVND (reference sequence). V dropped 6 bases and J dropped 0 bases, with 11 bases sitting between them. CDR3 DNA: TGTGCCAGTAGGTCACCGACAGCAACTAATGAAAAACTGTTTTTT. It codes for CASRSPTATNEKLFF.

The J gene is TRBJ2-1, the V gene TRBV11-3; TRBD1 agrees at 7 bases. V was pared by 0 bases and J by 0 bases, with 2 bases of the junction left unmatched. Germline V gene lookup returns CDR1 SGHNT and CDR2 YENEEA. The CDR3 is 16 residues long. The CDR3 spells CASSLEQGSSYNEQFF. The CDR3 DNA sequence: TGTGCCAGCAGCTTAGAACAGGGGAGCTCCTACAATGAGCAGTTCTTC. Looking up the rest from reference TRBV11-3 and TRBJ2-1 gives the full variable domain: EAGVVQSPRYKIIEKKQPVAFWCNPISGHNTLYWYLQNLGQGPELLIRYENEEAVDDSQLPKDRFSAERLKGVDSTLKIQPAELGDSAVYLCASSLEQGSSYNEQFFGPGTRLTVL.

V usage is TRBV3-1 (or the pseudogene TRBV3-2) and J usage is TRBJ2-7; 7 bases are a match to TRBD1. After removal of 1 base from V and 4 bases from J, the junction contained 4 bases not matched to a gene. This CDR3 contains 14 residues. Germline CDR1 reads LGHDT; CDR2 reads YNNKEL (reference sequence). The CDR3 coding sequence is TGTGCCAGCAGCCAAGCGACAGGGTCGTACGAGCAGTACTTC. Translating it yields CASSQATGSYEQYF.

The chain joins TRBV6-2 or TRBV6-3 to TRBJ1-5; a possible D gene is TRBD1 (5 bases). Trimming shortened V by 7 bases and J by 4 bases, and 23 bases separated the two germline ends. Looked up from germline, CDR1 is MNHEY and CDR2 is SVGEGT. The CDR3 spans 17 residues. CDR3 coding DNA: TGTGCCAGCACCCCCATCTCCCGACAGTTGGAAAATCAGCCCCAGCATTTT. It encodes CASTPISRQLENQPQHF.

V is TRBV2 and J is TRBJ1-2, with D tentatively TRBD1 (6 bases). The CDR3 extends over 13 amino acids. Germline CDR1 reads SNHLY; CDR2 reads FYNNEI. V was shortened by 6 bases and J by 8 bases, with 16 bases between the two germline ends. CDR3 sequence reads: CASRQGSDGGYTF. The DNA for the CDR3 is TGTGCCAGCAGACAGGGTAGTGATGGGGGCTACACCTTC.

CDR3 DNA sequence: TGCGCCAGCCGACAGGGTGAAAAACTGTTTTTT. Residues: CASRQGEKLFF. This sequence joins TRBV10-2 and TRBJ1-4; 7 bases match TRBD1. The germline V gene encodes CDR1 WSHSY and CDR2 SAAADI. The CDR3 has 11 amino acids. Germline trimming cut 8 bases from V and 7 bases from J; bases unmatched to any gene: 1.

This clone appeared a single time. The genes are TRBV2 and TRBJ1-6, with D uncertain. The V end was cut by 5 bases, the J end by 4 bases, with 12 bases between. CDR1 and CDR2 (germline): SNHLY, FYNNEI. The CDR3 extends over 15 amino acids. CDR3 region: CASSKGGLYNSPLHF. The CDR3 region has the DNA TGTGCCAGCAGTAAAGGTGGACTTTATAATTCACCCCTCCACTTT.

V usage is TRBV5-1 and J usage is TRBJ2-7; tentatively, D is TRBD1 (6 bases). The V gene's germline CDR1 is SGHRS and CDR2 YFSETQ. Trimming pared 2 bases from V and 7 bases from J, leaving 19 bases between. CDR3 length: 15 residues. CDR3: CASSFQDPVQGEQYF. The CDR3 nucleotides read TGCGCCAGCAGCTTCCAGGACCCGGTGCAGGGGGAGCAGTACTTC.

The chain has TRBV10-1 and TRBJ2-7, with 11 bases matching TRBD2. V shed 8 bases, J shed 0 bases, and the junction held 3 bases outside the gene matches. The V gene's germline CDR1 is WNHNN and CDR2 SYGVQD (reference sequence). The CDR3 is 14 amino acids. The CDR3 loop reads CASSSGGSSYEQYF. The DNA of the CDR3 is TGCGCCAGCTCTAGCGGGGGGAGCTCCTACGAGCAGTACTTC.

In this sample, this clone turned up a few times. This chain links TRBV18 with TRBJ1-4, with 8 positions matching TRBD1. The V gene's germline CDR1 is KGHSH and CDR2 LQKENI. The V gene end was trimmed by 4 bases and the J gene end by 3 bases; junction bases not matched to a gene: 1. The CDR3 is 14 residues long. Written as DNA, the CDR3 is TGTGCCAGCTCACGGACAGGGCCTAATGAAAAACTGTTTTTT. It is translated as CASSRTGPNEKLFF. Drawing the rest from reference TRBV18 and TRBJ1-4, the complete variable domain is NAGVMQNPRHLVRRRGQEARLRCSPMKGHSHVYWYRQLPEEGLKFMVYLQKENIIDESGMPKERFSAEFPKEGPSILRIQQVVRGDSAAYFCASSRTGPNEKLFFGSGTQLSVL.

This clone was seen only a few times. The V gene is TRBV3-1 (or the pseudogene TRBV3-2), the J gene TRBJ2-5; 8 bases line up with TRBD1. Germline V gene data show CDR1 as LGHDT and CDR2 as YNNKEL (reference sequence). V was clipped by 6 bases and J by 3 bases; unmatched bases: 6. This CDR3 comprises 14 residues. The CDR3 region has the DNA TGTGCCAGCAGTCGGGCAGGGGGCAAAGAGACCCAGTACTTC. Amino acid sequence: CASSRAGGKETQYF.

This clone was counted once. The chain is built from TRBV7-2 and TRBJ2-7; 11 bases map to TRBD1. Germline values: CDR1 SGHTA, CDR2 FQGNSA. There are 16 residues in the CDR3. V shed 5 bases, J shed 4 bases, and the junction held 10 bases outside the gene matches. The CDR3 coding sequence is TGTGCCAGCAGCCCGTGGGGACAGGGGGATTTATACGAGCAGTACTTC. Protein product: CASSPWGQGDLYEQYF. The full variable domain, rest sourced from reference TRBV7-2 and TRBJ2-7, is GAGVSQSPSNKVTEKGKDVELRCDPISGHTALYWYRQSLGQGLEFLIYFQGNSAPDKSGLPSDRFSAERTGGSVSTLTIQRTQQEDSAVYLCASSPWGQGDLYEQYFGPGTRLTVT.

This clone was seen a few times. The genes are TRBV5-1 and TRBJ2-3; 12 bases agree with TRBD2. This CDR3 region has 16 residues. Germline V gene sequence: CDR1 SGHRS, CDR2 YFSETQ. V lost 4 bases to trimming and J lost 2 bases; unmatched junction nucleotides: 5. CDR3 bases: TGCGCCAGCAGCCCCGGACTAGCGGGGCCCACAGATACGCAGTATTTT. Translated: CASSPGLAGPTDTQYF.

The chain carries TRBV7-8 and TRBJ2-2; the match to TRBD2 covers 7 bases. The V gene end was trimmed by 10 bases and the J gene end by 8 bases; junction bases not matched to a gene: 10. The CDR3 is 13 amino acids. Germline V CDR1 and CDR2: SGHVS, FQNEAQ. The CDR3 DNA reads TGTGCCACTAGACGACTAGCTTCGGGGGAGCTGTTTTTT. It translates to CATRRLASGELFF.

V usage is TRBV28 and J usage is TRBJ1-5, with 9 positions matching TRBD1. V shed 2 bases, J shed 3 bases, and the junction held 5 bases outside the gene matches. Per germline, CDR1 MDHEN and CDR2 SYDVKM. The CDR3 contains 16 residues. Here the CDR3 reads CASSLAQQGANQPQHF. DNA of the CDR3: TGTGCCAGCAGTTTAGCTCAACAGGGGGCCAATCAGCCCCAGCATTTT.

This clone came up a few times. V is TRBV2 and J is TRBJ1-2; D might be TRBD1 (5 bases). This CDR3 has 16 amino acids. V gave up 3 bases and J gave up 2 bases, with 16 bases separating them. Germline loops: CDR1 SNHLY, CDR2 FYNNEI. This CDR3 reads CASSDKGSGGNYGYTF. The CDR3 DNA sequence: TGTGCCAGCAGTGATAAGGGTTCGGGGGGGAACTATGGCTACACCTTC.

The chain has TRBV24-1 and TRBJ2-6; the match to TRBD1 covers 9 bases. The germline CDR1 and CDR2 sequences are KGHDR and SFDVKD. This CDR3 spans 15 amino acids. J gave up 2 bases and V 7 bases, and 2 bases lay outside the gene matches. CDR3 sequence: CATSNRGPGANVLTF. The CDR3 region has the DNA TGTGCCACCAGCAACAGGGGGCCTGGGGCCAACGTCCTGACTTTC.

CDR3 nucleotide sequence: TGCGCCAGCAGCTTTTCCCTAAGGGGAGCGGGGGAGCAGTACTTC. As protein: CASSFSLRGAGEQYF. This sequence joins TRBV5-1 and TRBJ2-7; 7 nucleotides match TRBD2. CDR1 and CDR2 from the germline V gene are SGHRS and YFSETQ. The J segment lost 7 bases and the V segment lost 2 bases, leaving 12 bases of the junction unmatched. This CDR3 has 15 residues.

The chain carries TRBV16 and TRBJ2-7; TRBD1 aligns across 9 bases. CDR1 KGHSY and CDR2 FQNENV come from the germline V gene. The ends lost 2 bases at V and 4 bases at J; junction bases unmatched: 6. The CDR3 spans 15 residues. DNA for the CDR3: TGTGCCAGCAGCCAAGTACAGGGGGCGCGGTACGAGCAGTACTTC. Protein sequence: CASSQVQGARYEQYF.

The chain is built from TRBV2 and TRBJ2-2; 10 nucleotides align to TRBD2. The V and J ends lost 7 bases and 1 base, in that order; junction bases with no gene match: 3. The germline V gene has CDR1 SNHLY and CDR2 FYNNEI. CDR3 size: 15 residues. CDR3 in amino acids: CASNPSGGNTGELFF. The CDR3 DNA sequence: TGTGCCAGCAACCCTAGCGGGGGGAACACCGGGGAGCTGTTTTTT.

Details on this clone: The same CDR3 arises from other DNA sequences in this sample as well. CDR3 sequence reads: CASSFPGAEQFF. The CDR3 DNA sequence: TGCGCCAGCAGCTTCCCGGGAGCTGAGCAGTTCTTC. The gene calls are TRBV5-1 and TRBJ2-1; D possibly corresponds to TRBD2 (6 bases). Trimming left V 2 bases short and J 9 bases short, with 9 bases between. Germline V gene data show CDR1 as SGHRS and CDR2 as YFSETQ. The CDR3 covers 12 residues.

The chain employs TRBV5-4 and TRBJ2-3, with 11 bases that match TRBD2. Germline V gene lookup returns CDR1 SGHNT and CDR2 YYREEE (reference sequence). This CDR3 spans 15 amino acids. V lost 1 base and J lost 8; bases outside the gene matches: 6. The CDR3: CASSLSTSGISTQYF. DNA for the CDR3: TGTGCCAGCAGCTTGTCGACTAGCGGGATAAGTACGCAGTATTTT.

J is TRBJ1-1 and V is TRBV7-9; TRBD1 aligns across 7 bases. Germline assignment: CDR1 SEHNR and CDR2 FQNEAQ (reference sequence). Trimming took 7 bases from V and 7 from J; bases not matched to a gene: 9. The length of the CDR3 is 13 residues. This CDR3 reads CASNEGASDEAFF. CDR3 DNA: TGTGCCAGCAACGAGGGGGCAAGCGATGAAGCTTTCTTT.